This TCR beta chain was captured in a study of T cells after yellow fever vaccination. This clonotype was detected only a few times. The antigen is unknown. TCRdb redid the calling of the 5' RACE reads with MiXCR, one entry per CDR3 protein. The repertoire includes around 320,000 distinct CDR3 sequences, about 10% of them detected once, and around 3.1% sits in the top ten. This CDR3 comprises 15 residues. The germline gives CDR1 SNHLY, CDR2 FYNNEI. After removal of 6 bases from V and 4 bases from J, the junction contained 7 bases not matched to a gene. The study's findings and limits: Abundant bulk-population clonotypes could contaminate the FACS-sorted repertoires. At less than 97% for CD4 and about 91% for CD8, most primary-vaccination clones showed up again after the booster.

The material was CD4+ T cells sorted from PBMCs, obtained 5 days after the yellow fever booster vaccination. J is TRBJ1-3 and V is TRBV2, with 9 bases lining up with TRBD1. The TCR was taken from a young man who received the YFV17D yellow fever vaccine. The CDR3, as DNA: TGTGCCAGCAGCCCTACCGGACAGGGGGGAAACACCATATATTTT. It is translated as CASSPTGQGGNTIYF.